The rows below give T cell receptor beta chains drawn from one sample of a study of CD8+CD57+ T cells in acquired aplastic anemia. Each CDR3 protein gets one entry after TCRdb re-called the reads with MiXCR. The profile shows about 170,000 distinct CDR3 sequences, around 45% of them singletons. Sequencing was carried out using sorted CD4+, CD8+, or CD8+CD57+ T cells (not recorded which) from PBMCs. The receptors here all came from a human donor in good health. The conserved cysteine and the conserved F or W are not part of the CDR3 here. Fields, in order: CDR3 length, V gene, CDR3 protein.

15 | TRBV5-4 | ASNSILAGQNTGELF
14 | TRBV15 | ATSRPPSYRPYEQY
11 | TRBV6-1 | ASSQTGGIGYT
12 | TRBV11-3 | ASSFGGGAQGYT
12 | TRBV19 | ASSIRQGTNEQY
14 | TRBV4-1 | ASSLQPPGQRGTQY
13 | TRBV20-1 | SAQSFREELYGYT
14 | TRBV9 | ASSENRQGANYGYT
14 | TRBV12-3/TRBV12-4 | ASSPGKRSSTDTQY
11 | TRBV7-9 | ASSARGHPEAF
12 | TRBV29-1 | SVITGGDLYEQY
16 | TRBV7-3 | ASSLPPLGGGPHSGYA
13 | TRBV4-1 | ASSQGGLGHYGYT
11 | TRBV7-8 | ASSFGPQETQY
10 | TRBV5-6 | ASSLVSAEQF
16 | TRBV6-1 | ASRRSHPAGATYNEQF
13 | TRBV7-6 | ASSLGDRDSLKAF
11 | TRBV20-1 | SARAGLGQPQH
13 | TRBV7-8 | ASSPTSGKTYEQY
11 | TRBV7-2 | ASGDRAGYGYT
14 | TRBV20-1 | SARRQASGSSYEQY
10 | TRBV27 | ASSSHTDTQY
14 | TRBV7-8 | ASSLGYRGKNTEAF
15 | TRBV10-3 | AISSRTSGVTYNEQF
14 | TRBV20-1 | SAKIKRGPWADTQY
12 | TRBV29-1 | SAGRGTDNEKLF
14 | TRBV6-1 | ASRVGEGRNNSPLH
12 | TRBV5-4 | ASSSAAGQETQY
17 | TRBV3-1 | ASSPRLGGSLGTTDTQY
11 | TRBV24-1 | ATSDQSGYGYT
11 | TRBV20-1 | SANGAGTDTQY
13 | TRBV6-5 | ASTLAGGSSYEQY
12 | TRBV2 | AITPGQLTNTQY
14 | TRBV19 | ASSIDGGQGNQPQH
12 | TRBV7-6 | ASSPGTSHNEQF
13 | TRBV11-2 | ASSLGGQSNQPQH
13 | TRBV7-6 | ASSSRQGTNTEAF